These T cell receptor beta chains were read from a single sample in a study of cytomegalovirus exposure and HLA in healthy donors. TCRdb keeps only in-frame clones here, not all; method: immunoSEQ multiplex PCR. This repertoire shows over 150,000 clones, around 81% found once; its top ten account for 5.5% to 6.5%. Material for sequencing was PBMCs. The source of these receptors is a woman aged 40 to 49 in good health and CMV-seropositive. Both conserved end residues are part of each CDR3. Fields, in order: J gene, D gene, V gene, clone size, CDR3 protein, CDR3 DNA. D genes are given only for firm matches. Not all rows give a size; the values are once, few, many and, for expanded clones, a class.

j_gene: TRBJ2-7; d_gene: TRBD1; v_gene: TRBV28; abundance: NA; CDR3aa: CASRVGTAEQYF; CDR3nt: TGTGCCAGCAGGGTCGGGACAGCCGAGCAGTACTTC
j_gene: TRBJ2-7; d_gene: NA; v_gene: TRBV6-1; abundance: few; CDR3aa: CASSESGGGYEQYF; CDR3nt: TGTGCCAGCAGTGAATCTGGGGGCGGCTACGAGCAGTACTTC
j_gene: TRBJ1-3; d_gene: NA; v_gene: TRBV5-1; abundance: NA; CDR3aa: CASRSSGNTIYF; CDR3nt: TGCGCCAGCAGGAGCTCTGGAAACACCATATATTTT
j_gene: TRBJ1-5; d_gene: TRBD1; v_gene: TRBV27; abundance: NA; CDR3aa: CASRRTGINQPQHF; CDR3nt: TGTGCCAGCAGACGGACAGGGATCAATCAGCCCCAGCATTTT
j_gene: TRBJ2-1; d_gene: TRBD1; v_gene: TRBV15; abundance: few; CDR3aa: CATSMDRGRTSYNEQFF; CDR3nt: TGTGCCACCAGCATGGACAGGGGCCGAACCTCCTACAATGAGCAGTTCTTC
j_gene: TRBJ2-1; d_gene: TRBD2; v_gene: TRBV19; abundance: NA; CDR3aa: CASSPTSGRGYNEQFF; CDR3nt: TGTGCCAGTAGTCCTACCAGCGGGAGGGGCTACAATGAGCAGTTCTTC
j_gene: TRBJ2-7; d_gene: TRBD2; v_gene: TRBV4-1; abundance: NA; CDR3aa: CASSYRGGPNYEQYF; CDR3nt: TGCGCCAGCAGCTACCGGGGGGGCCCGAACTACGAGCAGTACTTC
j_gene: TRBJ2-1; d_gene: TRBD2; v_gene: TRBV2; abundance: NA; CDR3aa: CASRPSGRAYNEQFF; CDR3nt: TGTGCCAGCAGGCCGAGCGGGAGGGCTTACAATGAGCAGTTCTTC
j_gene: TRBJ2-5; d_gene: NA; v_gene: TRBV18; abundance: NA; CDR3aa: CASSPRKAGLPRPQYF; CDR3nt: TGTGCCAGCTCACCACGGAAAGCGGGTCTCCCGCGGCCCCAGTACTTC
j_gene: TRBJ2-5; d_gene: NA; v_gene: TRBV7-2; abundance: NA; CDR3aa: CASSLAPGTQETQYF; CDR3nt: TGTGCCAGCAGCTTAGCTCCCGGGACTCAAGAGACCCAGTACTTC
j_gene: TRBJ2-7; d_gene: TRBD2; v_gene: TRBV2; abundance: few; CDR3aa: CASSSLAGGSHEQYF; CDR3nt: TGTGCCAGCAGCAGTTTAGCGGGAGGGAGCCACGAGCAGTACTTC
j_gene: TRBJ1-4; d_gene: TRBD1; v_gene: TRBV5-1; abundance: NA; CDR3aa: CASSRDSMEEKLFF; CDR3nt: TGCGCCAGCAGCCGGGACAGTATGGAAGAAAAACTGTTTTTT
j_gene: TRBJ2-1; d_gene: TRBD2; v_gene: TRBV5-6; abundance: few; CDR3aa: CASSFPLAGRRDEQFF; CDR3nt: TGTGCCAGCAGCTTCCCACTAGCGGGTCGTAGAGATGAGCAGTTCTTC
j_gene: TRBJ1-4; d_gene: NA; v_gene: TRBV5-5; abundance: NA; CDR3aa: CASSGAPREKLFF; CDR3nt: TGTGCCAGCAGCGGGGCGCCGAGGGAAAAACTGTTTTTT
j_gene: TRBJ1-2; d_gene: TRBD1; v_gene: TRBV27; abundance: NA; CDR3aa: CASSFGTGKGYTF; CDR3nt: TGTGCCAGCAGTTTTGGGACAGGGAAAGGCTACACCTTC
j_gene: TRBJ2-7; d_gene: TRBD2; v_gene: TRBV5-1; abundance: NA; CDR3aa: CASSLVAGGYEQYF; CDR3nt: TGCGCCAGCAGCTTGGTAGCGGGAGGCTACGAGCAGTACTTC
j_gene: TRBJ2-1; d_gene: NA; v_gene: TRBV6-1; abundance: NA; CDR3aa: CASSHEDIGWDEQFF; CDR3nt: TGTGCCAGCAGTCACGAGGACATCGGGTGGGATGAGCAGTTCTTC
j_gene: TRBJ1-2; d_gene: TRBD1; v_gene: TRBV5-6; abundance: once; CDR3aa: CASSFSGTGSDYGYTF; CDR3nt: TGTGCCAGCAGCTTCTCCGGGACAGGGTCCGACTATGGCTACACCTTC
j_gene: TRBJ1-2; d_gene: TRBD1; v_gene: TRBV18; abundance: once; CDR3aa: CASSPGQASRGYTF; CDR3nt: TGTGCCAGCTCACCGGGACAGGCCTCTCGGGGCTACACCTTT
j_gene: TRBJ2-2; d_gene: TRBD1; v_gene: TRBV7-3; abundance: NA; CDR3aa: CASSQRDREVAGELFF; CDR3nt: TGTGCCAGCAGTCAACGAGACAGGGAAGTCGCCGGGGAGCTGTTTTTT
j_gene: TRBJ2-7; d_gene: TRBD2; v_gene: TRBV29-1; abundance: few; CDR3aa: CSVASGMKNSYEQYF; CDR3nt: TGCAGCGTTGCTAGCGGGATGAAAAACTCCTACGAGCAGTACTTC